This entry concerns a single T cell receptor (beta chain). In the authors' methods: Reference gene primer amplification gave nucleated cell count estimates. Using immunoSEQ multiplex PCR, the repertoire was profiled, and TCRdb retains in-frame clones only, with some absent. V, J and clone size reflect that table, while D and trimming were determined from the DNA. This sample carries about 250,000 clones, around 88% of them seen once, and the ten largest clones take under 1.5%. This sample is drawn from a study of blood T cell repertoires in COVID-19. Study at large: COVID-19 samples collected from the United States, Italy and Spain covered acute and convalescent phases.

The CDR3 runs 15 residues. Deletions cut 2 bases from V and 7 bases from J, with 15 bases between. From germline, CDR1 is MNHEY and CDR2 SVGAGI. V is TRBV6-5 and J is TRBJ2-1; tentatively, D is TRBD1 (6 bases). Sequencing input: peripheral blood. The source is an older man with acute or convalescent COVID-19. CDR3 bases: TGTGCCAGCAGTTACCAGCCCGGGACAACTAATGAGCAGTTCTTC. Encoded protein: CASSYQPGTTNEQFF.